This record covers a single T cell receptor (beta chain). Germline V CDR1 and CDR2: SGHTA, FQGNSA. Trimming left V 1 base short and J 0 bases short, with 7 bases between. The length of the CDR3 is 15 residues. This sample is part of a study of T cell changes during pregnancy in multiple sclerosis. Some clones are missing from TCRdb's copy, which holds only in-frame ones; the method was immunoSEQ multiplex PCR. The sample has tens of thousands of clones, 85% to 95% seen once. V and J are TRBV7-2 and TRBJ2-1; D gene ambiguous. The sample in question was CD4+ T cells from peripheral blood mononuclear cells, obtained in the third trimester of pregnancy. The sequence was obtained from a female donor with multiple sclerosis, enrolled in a pregnancy study. The CDR3 loop reads CASSLGWSSYNEQFF. CDR3 in DNA: TGTGCCAGCAGCTTAGGCTGGAGCTCCTACAATGAGCAGTTCTTC.